Included here is one TCR beta chain sequence, with context. Its specificity is not known. The record originates from a study of T-cell memory formation after mild COVID-19. In the study overall: Largely, TCR clusters stayed within a single donor. Study-wide results and caveats: From day 15 to 85, contracting clones were balanced between CD4 and CD8, whereas later expanders leaned toward CD4+.

5'RACE with constant-segment primers built TCRalpha and TCRbeta cDNA libraries with UMIs. TCRdb reanalysed the 5' RACE reads using MiXCR and keeps one entry per CDR3 protein. The sample carries hundreds of thousands of distinct CDR3 sequences, 15% to 25% recorded once. V was shortened by 2 bases and J by 2 bases, with 8 bases between the two germline ends. The germline V gene has CDR1 KGHDR and CDR2 SFDVKD. The length of the CDR3 is 14 residues. This sequence originates from an adult woman who had mild COVID-19 (a few samples of this study predate the infection). Cell type and time point are not known. The sample consisted of PBMCs or a T cell subset sorted from them (not recorded which). The chain is built from TRBV24-1 and TRBJ1-2, with D uncertain. This CDR3 reads CATSDSVGNYGYTF. The CDR3 DNA reads TGTGCCACCAGTGATTCCGTCGGCAACTATGGCTACACCTTC.